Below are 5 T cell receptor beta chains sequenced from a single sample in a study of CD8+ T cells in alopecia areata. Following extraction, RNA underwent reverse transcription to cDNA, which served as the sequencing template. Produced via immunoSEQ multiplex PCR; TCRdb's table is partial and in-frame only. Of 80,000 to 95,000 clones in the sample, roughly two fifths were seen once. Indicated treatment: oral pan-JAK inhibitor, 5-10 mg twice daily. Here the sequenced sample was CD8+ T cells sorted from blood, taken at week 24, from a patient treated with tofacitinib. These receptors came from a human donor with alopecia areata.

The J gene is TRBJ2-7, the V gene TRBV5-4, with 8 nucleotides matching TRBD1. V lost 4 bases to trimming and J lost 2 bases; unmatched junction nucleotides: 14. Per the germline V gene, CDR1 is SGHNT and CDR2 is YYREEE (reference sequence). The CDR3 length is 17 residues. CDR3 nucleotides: TGTGCCAGCAGCCATGGCACCCCGGACAGGGCACCCTACGAGCAGTACTTC. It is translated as CASSHGTPDRAPYEQYF.

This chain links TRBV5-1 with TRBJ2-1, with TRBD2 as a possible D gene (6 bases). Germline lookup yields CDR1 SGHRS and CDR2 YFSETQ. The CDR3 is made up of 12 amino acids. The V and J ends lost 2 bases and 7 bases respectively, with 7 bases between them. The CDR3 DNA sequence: TGCGCCAGCAGCTTAGGAGGGAATGAGCAGTTCTTC. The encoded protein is CASSLGGNEQFF.

The DNA of the CDR3 is TGTGCCTGGAGTGTTTACAGCGGGAGGGTATACAATGAGCAGTTCTTC. It is translated as CAWSVYSGRVYNEQFF. The chain combines TRBV30 with TRBJ2-1; 10 bases are shared with TRBD2. V lost 0 bases and J lost 4; bases outside the gene matches: 6. This CDR3 is 16 amino acids long. CDR1 and CDR2 (germline): GTSNPN, SVGIG (reference sequence). The full variable domain, its missing parts supplied by reference TRBV30 and TRBJ2-1, is SQTIHQWPATLVQPVGSPLSLECTVEGTSNPNLYWYRQAAGRGLQLLFYSVGIGQISSEVPQNLSASRPQDRQFILSSKKLLLSDSGFYLCAWSVYSGRVYNEQFFGPGTRLTVL.

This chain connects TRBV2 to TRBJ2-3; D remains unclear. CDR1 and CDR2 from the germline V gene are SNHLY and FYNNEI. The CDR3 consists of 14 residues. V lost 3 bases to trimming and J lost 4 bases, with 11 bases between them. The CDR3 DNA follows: TGTGCCAGCAGTGAGCTAGGGATGCCAGATACGCAGTATTTT. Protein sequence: CASSELGMPDTQYF.

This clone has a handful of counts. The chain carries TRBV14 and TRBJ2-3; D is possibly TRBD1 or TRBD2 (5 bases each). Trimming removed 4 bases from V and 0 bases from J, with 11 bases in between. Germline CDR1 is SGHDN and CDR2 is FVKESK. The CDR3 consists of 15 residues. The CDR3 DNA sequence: TGTGCCAGCAGCCCCACTAGGGGTAGCACAGATACGCAGTATTTT. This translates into CASSPTRGSTDTQYF. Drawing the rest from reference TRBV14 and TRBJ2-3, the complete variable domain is EAGVTQFPSHSVIEKGQTVTLRCDPISGHDNLYWYRRVMGKEIKFLLHFVKESKQDESGMPNNRFLAERTGGTYSTLKVQPAELEDSGVYFCASSPTRGSTDTQYFGPGTRLTVL.